Below are 13 T cell receptor beta chains sequenced from a single sample in a study of CD8 T cells in ankylosing spondylitis. TCRdb processed the 5' RACE reads anew with MiXCR; each CDR3 protein has one entry. The sample holds approximately 140,000 distinct CDR3 sequences; roughly 44% are singletons and the top ten take over 12%. The sequenced sample was synovial fluid, either unsorted or a sorted T cell fraction (not recorded which). These receptor sequences come from a male donor with ankylosing spondylitis.

The table lists this clonotype with a count of one. This chain uses TRBV11-2 with TRBJ2-1, with 11 bases matching TRBD2. V shed 4 bases and J 3 bases; nucleotides not matched to a gene: 2. Germline V gives CDR1 SGHAT, CDR2 FQNNGV. The length of the CDR3 is 15 residues. CDR3 in DNA: TGTGCCAGCAGCTCTAGCGGGAGGATCTACAATGAGCAGTTCTTC. Protein sequence: CASSSSGRIYNEQFF. The full variable domain, with the rest looked up from reference TRBV11-2 and TRBJ2-1, is EAGVAQSPRYKIIEKRQSVAFWCNPISGHATLYWYQQILGQGPKLLIQFQNNGVVDDSQLPKDRFSAERLKGVDSTLKIQPAKLEDSAVYLCASSSSGRIYNEQFFGPGTRLTVL.

The chain is built from TRBV12-3 or TRBV12-4 and TRBJ2-7, with D uncertain. The V end lost 3 bases, the J end lost 1 base, and 13 bases lay between the germline ends. This CDR3 region has 15 residues. The CDR3 region has the DNA TGTGCCAGCAGTTTTGGACCTTCTGGTTCCTACGAGCAGTACTTC. Its translation: CASSFGPSGSYEQYF.

V gene TRBV28 combines with J gene TRBJ2-7, with 8 bases that match TRBD2. The junction had 12 bases not matched to a gene; V was cut back by 7 bases and J by 7 bases. The CDR3 spans 14 residues. From germline, CDR1 is MDHEN and CDR2 SYDVKM. This CDR3 is CASTLGSGRMEQYF. CDR3 coding DNA: TGTGCCAGCACCCTAGGCAGCGGGAGAATGGAGCAGTACTTC.

This clonotype has only a few counts. The V call is TRBV6-2 or TRBV6-3, the J call TRBJ2-7; D may be TRBD1 (5 bases). Between the trimmed V and J ends, which lost 6 bases and 3 bases, there was a span of 9 bases. CDR3 length: 12 amino acids. CDR1 is MNHEY, CDR2 SVGEGT, per germline. CDR3 sequence: CASSTDSYEQYF. CDR3 coding DNA: TGTGCCAGCAGCACAGACAGCTACGAGCAGTACTTC.

By its share, this clonotype is medium-sized. The chain couples TRBV20-1 to TRBJ2-7; D is perhaps TRBD2 (6 bases). In germline, CDR1 is DFQATT, CDR2 SNEGSKA (reference sequence). CDR3 size: 13 residues. Trimming pared 5 bases from V and 3 bases from J, leaving 14 bases between. The CDR3 protein is CSAYSSGIYEQYF. DNA for the CDR3: TGCAGTGCTTATAGTAGCGGAATCTACGAGCAGTACTTC.

The chain joins TRBV4-1 to TRBJ2-1; 12 positions match TRBD2. The CDR3 spans 15 residues. The germline V gene encodes CDR1 MGHRA and CDR2 YSYEKL. The trim removed 4 bases at V and 7 bases at J, leaving 5 bases unmatched. The CDR3 region has the DNA TGCGCCAGCAGCCGCCCGGGACTAGCGGGTAATGAGCAGTTCTTC. The encoded protein is CASSRPGLAGNEQFF.

There are a few counts of this clonotype. V is TRBV28 and J is TRBJ2-7; 8 nucleotides line up with TRBD1. The CDR3 extends over 15 amino acids. Germline V gives CDR1 MDHEN, CDR2 SYDVKM. The J segment lost 0 bases and the V segment lost 4 bases, leaving 5 bases of the junction unmatched. CDR3 sequence: CASSYGQGSSYEQYF. The CDR3 nucleotides read TGTGCCAGCAGTTATGGACAGGGAAGCTCCTACGAGCAGTACTTC.

The chain joins TRBV12-3 or TRBV12-4 to TRBJ2-3; D is unclear. The CDR3 length is 14 residues. V lost 1 base and J 5 bases, leaving 10 bases between the germline ends. Here the CDR3 DNA reads TGTGCCAGCAGTTTAGGTTGGTCCGTAGATACGCAGTATTTT. Protein: CASSLGWSVDTQYF.

This rearrangement joins TRBV6-1 to TRBJ2-2, with 10 bases matching TRBD2. CDR1 MNHNS and CDR2 SASEGT come from the germline V gene. V lost 3 bases to trimming and J lost 2 bases; unmatched junction nucleotides: 6. The CDR3 loop spans 17 amino acids. The CDR3 sequence: CASSDTRTSGNTGELFF. The CDR3 coding sequence is TGTGCCAGCAGTGACACCCGGACTAGCGGAAACACCGGGGAGCTGTTTTTT.

This rearrangement joins TRBV3-1 to TRBJ1-2, with D maybe TRBD1 (5 bases). V was shortened by 1 base and J by 6 bases, with 12 bases between the two germline ends. Germline values: CDR1 LGHDT, CDR2 YNNKEL (reference sequence). CDR3 length: 14 amino acids. The CDR3 nucleotides are TGTGCCAGCAGCCAAGGGGTACCGGGGGATGGCTACACCTTC. It yields the protein CASSQGVPGDGYTF.

By share, this clonotype ranks as large (0.1 to 1%). CDR3 DNA sequence: TGTGCCAGCAGTTCTACTGGAGCTAACTATGGCTACACCTTC. This encodes CASSSTGANYGYTF. The genes are TRBV12-3 or TRBV12-4 and TRBJ1-2; D gene uncertain. V was trimmed by 4 bases and J by 0 bases, leaving 9 bases between them. CDR3 length: 14 amino acids.

This clonotype was counted a few times. DNA of the CDR3: TGTGCCAGTAGTATAGGGCCACTAGAGCACAATGAGCAGTTCTTC. Translation: CASSIGPLEHNEQFF. The V gene is TRBV19, the J gene TRBJ2-1, with D maybe TRBD2 (5 bases). The CDR3 runs to 15 residues. CDR1 is LNHDA and CDR2 is SQIVND in the germline V gene (reference sequence). Trimming pared 1 base from V and 5 bases from J, leaving 12 bases between.

This clonotype rates as medium-sized. The chain combines TRBV7-8 with TRBJ2-7, with D possibly matching TRBD1 (6 bases). Germline assignment: CDR1 SGHVS and CDR2 FQNEAQ. This CDR3 is built from 15 residues. V lost 2 bases to trimming and J lost 0 bases, with 11 bases between them. The CDR3 DNA follows: TGTGCCAGCAGCTTATTCCAGGGGCCCTCCTACGAGCAGTACTTC. Translating gives CASSLFQGPSYEQYF.